The TCR beta chain described here comes from a study of blood T cell repertoires in COVID-19 (dated by TCRdb to the early 2020s). Regarding the study in general: Samples from collaborators originated in the United States, Italy and Spain and spanned both the acute and convalescent phases of COVID-19. The prospective study material was composed of cDNA or gDNA derived from T cells, B-cell-depleted T cells, or PBMCs. Subjects who had been exposed to COVID-19, were actively infected with it, or had recovered from it provided the deeply sampled blood TCRbeta repertoires that made up the dataset. The repertoires were released in a freely available public database intended as a resource for research on the immune response to SARS-CoV-2. The samples were drawn from the first 160 participants of the ongoing ImmuneRACE study and from 950 to 1,500 subjects provided by 6 global collaborators. Nearly every sample came with metadata listing a de-identified subject ID, COVID-19 status, age in years and sex. HLA class I and class II types, where available, came from metadata supplied by the sample provider rather than from assay-based typing.

The collaborating institutions used their own protocols to collect whole blood in K2EDTA tubes. Collaborator samples were shipped for TCRbeta analysis as frozen whole blood, isolated PBMCs, or DNA extracted from either sample type. V has 0 bases trimmed and J has 0 bases trimmed; junction bases matching no gene number 5. Sequences SEHNR (CDR1) and FQNEAQ (CDR2) are obtained from the germline V gene (reference sequence). The CDR3 spans 16 residues, from the cysteine through the phenylalanine. The entry retains the CDR3 DNA only, 48 bases that are in frame from base 1. The immunoSEQ Assay, a bias-controlled multiplex PCR, was used to amplify TCRbeta CDR3 regions from genomic DNA. Regarding the original processing steps: The number of nucleated cells in each sample was estimated by amplification of reference gene primers within the assay. Sequence reads were collapsed and filtered to measure the absolute abundance of every unique TCRbeta CDR3 rearrangement. For each sample, productive Simpson clonality was calculated as the square root of Simpson's diversity index over productive rearrangements. TCRdb took over this immuneACCESS table, retaining in-frame rearrangements with V and J assigned. Such tables are incomplete; in checked studies, under half of the missing clones stem from an unresolved V gene, and the remainder is unexplained. V and J calls and clone size are those listed in that table; D and trimming were worked out from the DNA. Within this sample are under 65,000 clones, with about nine tenths of them counted one time only. The ten most abundant clones make up approximately 1.3% of the sample.

Points the paper makes about the study in general: Clinical and demographic metadata were provided uncurated, with the amount varying by source and participant.

This clone came up once. Its cognate antigen has yet to be identified. Per-base qualities were not stored, and no clone one base away is much larger. The receptor was derived from a man in his sixties with acute or convalescent COVID-19. The sequenced sample consisted of peripheral blood. In this chain, TRBV7-9 is recombined with TRBJ2-7; the central 7 bases match TRBD2. The DNA reads TGTGCCAGCAGCTTAGCGGGGGGGGAAAGCTCCTACGAGCAGTACTTC. Its translation reads: CASSLAGGESSYEQYF.